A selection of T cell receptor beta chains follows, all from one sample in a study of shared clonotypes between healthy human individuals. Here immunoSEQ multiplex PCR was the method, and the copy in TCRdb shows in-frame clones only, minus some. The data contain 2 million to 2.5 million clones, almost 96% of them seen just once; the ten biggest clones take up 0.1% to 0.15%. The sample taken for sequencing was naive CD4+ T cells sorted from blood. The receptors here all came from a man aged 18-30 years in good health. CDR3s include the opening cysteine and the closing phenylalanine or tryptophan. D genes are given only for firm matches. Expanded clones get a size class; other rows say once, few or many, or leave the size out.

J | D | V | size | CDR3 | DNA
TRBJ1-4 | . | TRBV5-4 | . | CASSLTGGGTNEKLFF | TGTGCCAGCAGCTTGACGGGGGGCGGAACTAATGAAAAACTGTTTTTT
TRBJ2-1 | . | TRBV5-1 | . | CASSLEGNPYNEQFF | TGCGCCAGCAGCTTGGAAGGGAATCCCTACAATGAGCAGTTCTTC
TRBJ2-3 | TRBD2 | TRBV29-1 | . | CSVVRGGTDTQYF | TGCAGCGTTGTCCGGGGGGGAACAGATACGCAGTATTTT
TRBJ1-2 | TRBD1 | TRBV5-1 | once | CASRWDRVYGYTF | TGCGCCAGCAGGTGGGACAGGGTCTATGGCTACACCTTC
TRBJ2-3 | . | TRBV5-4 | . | CASSLSSSMADTQYF | TGTGCCAGCAGCTTGTCTTCTAGTATGGCAGATACGCAGTATTTT
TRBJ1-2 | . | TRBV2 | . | CASSDGGDYGYTF | TGTGCCAGCAGTGATGGGGGGGACTATGGCTACACCTTC
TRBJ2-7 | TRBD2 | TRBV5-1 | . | CASSSGLAVPIEQYF | TGCGCCAGCAGCTCCGGACTAGCGGTCCCTATAGAGCAGTACTTC
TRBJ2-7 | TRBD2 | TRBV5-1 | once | CASSLSASGGVGRGEQYF | TGCGCCAGCAGCTTGTCGGCTAGCGGGGGCGTGGGGAGGGGCGAGCAGTACTTC
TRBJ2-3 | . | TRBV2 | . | CASRAAGTDTQYF | TGTGCCAGCAGGGCGGCGGGCACAGATACGCAGTATTTT
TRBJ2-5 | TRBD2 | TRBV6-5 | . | CASSWALASGQETQYF | TGTGCCAGCAGTTGGGCCCTAGCTAGCGGTCAAGAGACCCAGTACTTC
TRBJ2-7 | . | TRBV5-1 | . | CASSDTGTPVYEQYF | TGCGCCAGCAGCGATACAGGCACACCGGTCTACGAGCAGTACTTC
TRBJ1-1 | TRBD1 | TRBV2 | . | CASSPNFGTGEAFF | TGTGCCAGCAGTCCTAACTTCGGGACAGGTGAAGCTTTCTTT
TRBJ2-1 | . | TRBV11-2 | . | CASSLDRGGEQFF | TGTGCCAGCAGCTTAGATCGGGGAGGTGAGCAGTTCTTC
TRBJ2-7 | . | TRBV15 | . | CATSRTGGYEQYF | TGTGCCACCAGCAGAACCGGGGGCTACGAGCAGTACTTC
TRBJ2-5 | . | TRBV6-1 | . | CASSGLGREQETQYF | TGTGCCAGCAGTGGGTTGGGCCGCGAACAAGAGACCCAGTACTTC
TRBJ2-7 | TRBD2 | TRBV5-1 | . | CASSTTSGGAFEQYF | TGCGCCAGCAGCACGACTAGCGGGGGGGCCTTTGAGCAGTACTTC